This is a list of T cell receptor beta chains from one sample in a study of beta chain features in type 1 diabetes. The assay was immunoSEQ multiplex PCR, and TCRdb's table has in-frame clones only and misses some. The data contain under 300,000 clones, around 21% of them singletons. The specimen was naive CD4+ T cells from blood. These TCRs come from a woman aged 35 to 49 with type 1 diabetes. The CDR3 runs from the conserved cysteine through the conserved F or W. D genes are given only for firm matches. A row's size may be missing; if present it is once, few, many or a size class.

>NA|NA|TRBV2|13|TRBJ2-4
TGTGCCAGCACGGGCTTCGCTAGCAACATTCAGTACTTC
CASTGFASNIQYF
>TRBD1|NA|TRBV18|15|TRBJ1-5
TGTGCCAGCTCACCACCGGGGACAGGGAATCAGCCCCAGCATTTT
CASSPPGTGNQPQHF
>NA|NA|TRBV2|15|TRBJ1-6
TGTGCCAGCAGCTATGACAGCTCCTATAATTCACCCCTCCACTTT
CASSYDSSYNSPLHF
>NA|few|TRBV29-1|15|TRBJ2-1
TGCAGCGTTGAGGACTCTCCGGGCTCCTACAATGAGCAGTTCTTC
CSVEDSPGSYNEQFF
>NA|NA|TRBV29-1|14|TRBJ1-4
TGCAGCGTTGAAGATAGATCGCAGGGAGAAAAACTGTTTTTT
CSVEDRSQGEKLFF
>NA|NA|TRBV5-1|14|TRBJ1-1
TGCGCCAGCAGCATTGGACAGTCTCTCACTGAAGCTTTCTTT
CASSIGQSLTEAFF
>NA|few|TRBV19|12|TRBJ2-7
TGTGCCAGTTCCTTCGATCGGGACGAGCAGTACTTC
CASSFDRDEQYF
>TRBD1|NA|TRBV4-3|16|TRBJ2-3
TGCGCCAGCAGCCTGGACAGGGAGTGGGACACAGATACGCAGTATTTT
CASSLDREWDTDTQYF
>NA|few|TRBV11-2|15|TRBJ2-2
TGTGCCAGCAGCTCACGGCAGGCGAACACCGGGGAGCTGTTTTTT
CASSSRQANTGELFF
>TRBD1|once|TRBV28|12|TRBJ1-2
TGTGCCAGCAACACAGGGGCATATGGCTACACCTTC
CASNTGAYGYTF
>NA|few|TRBV29-1|13|TRBJ1-1
TGCAGTTTCTCGAGAGGAAGTAGTACTGAAGCTTTCTTT
CSFSRGSSTEAFF
>NA|NA|TRBV20-1|11|TRBJ2-7
TGCAGTGCGGGCAGGGCGTACGAGCAGTACTTC
CSAGRAYEQYF
>TRBD2|NA|TRBV28|17|TRBJ2-2
TGTGCCAGTGGACTAGCGGGAGAGTCGGCGTGGACCGGGGAGCTGTTTTTT
CASGLAGESAWTGELFF
>TRBD1|NA|TRBV7-9|15|TRBJ2-1
TGTGCCAGCAGCGCACAGACAGGGATAGGCAATGAGCAGTTCTTC
CASSAQTGIGNEQFF
>NA|few|TRBV28|14|TRBJ2-5
TGTGCCAGCAGTTTTGGTGGGGCCGGCGAGACCCAGTACTTC
CASSFGGAGETQYF
>NA|NA|TRBV9|17|TRBJ2-1
TGTGCCAGCAGCGTCCCTCGGGATCAGAGCTCCTACAATGAGCAGTTCTTC
CASSVPRDQSSYNEQFF
>NA|few|TRBV14|14|TRBJ1-1
TGTGCCAGCAGGCGATTTAGGGGAAACACTGAAGCTTTCTTT
CASRRFRGNTEAFF
>TRBD2|few|TRBV7-9|13|TRBJ2-5
TGTGCCAGCAGCTTGGGGGGGCAAGAGACCCAGTACTTC
CASSLGGQETQYF
>NA|NA|TRBV5-1|15|TRBJ2-7
TGCGCCAGCAGCTGGGGGCAGGCTTCCTCAACCGAGCAGTACTTC
CASSWGQASSTEQYF
>TRBD1|NA|TRBV5-4|16|TRBJ2-5
TGTGCCAGCAGCCCGGGACAGGGGGGGGTCGGAGAGACCCAGTACTTC
CASSPGQGGVGETQYF
>TRBD1|NA|TRBV9|16|TRBJ2-7
TGTGCCAGCAGCGGTATATCCCGGGACAGGCGCGACGAGCAGTACTTC
CASSGISRDRRDEQYF
>NA|NA|TRBV11-1|13|TRBJ2-1
TGTGCCAGCAGCTTAGCCGCCTACAATGAGCAGTTCTTC
CASSLAAYNEQFF
>TRBD1|NA|TRBV6-5|15|TRBJ2-7
TGTGCCAGCAGTTACTCCGGGACAGGGCTCTACGAGCAGTACTTC
CASSYSGTGLYEQYF
>TRBD2|NA|TRBV7-3|16|TRBJ2-1
TGTGCCAGCAGCTCGGGCGCGGGGGGGCTCTACAATGAGCAGTTCTTC
CASSSGAGGLYNEQFF
>NA|NA|TRBV5-6|16|TRBJ2-4
TGTGCCAGCAGCTCCGGACAGATCCTAGCCAAAAACATTCAGTACTTC
CASSSGQILAKNIQYF
>NA|NA|TRBV6-5|15|TRBJ2-1
TGTGCCAGCGGTCGACAGGGAGGCACCTACAATGAGCAGTTCTTC
CASGRQGGTYNEQFF
>NA|NA|TRBV11-2|13|TRBJ1-4
TGTGCCAGCAGCGCCCGACAGATTGAAAAACTGTTTTTT
CASSARQIEKLFF
>NA|few|TRBV4-2|19|TRBJ2-6
TGTGCCAGCAGCCGAAGGGGAAGGACAGAGATCTCTGGGGCCAACGTCCTGACTTTC
CASSRRGRTEISGANVLTF